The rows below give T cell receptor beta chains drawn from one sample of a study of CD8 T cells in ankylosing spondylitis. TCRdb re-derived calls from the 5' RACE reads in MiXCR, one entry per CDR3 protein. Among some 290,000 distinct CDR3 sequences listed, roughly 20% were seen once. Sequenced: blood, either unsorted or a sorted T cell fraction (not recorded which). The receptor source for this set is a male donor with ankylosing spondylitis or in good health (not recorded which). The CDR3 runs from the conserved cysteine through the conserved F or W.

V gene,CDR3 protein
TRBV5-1,CASSLGAGGVNEQFF
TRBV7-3,CASSPKTGRDTGELFF
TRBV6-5,CASSYLENTGELFF
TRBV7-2,CASSLVPDSPGTEAFF
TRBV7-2,CASSFSRRVEDTQYF
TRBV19,CASSVRANQPQHF
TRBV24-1,CATSDVVRDEQFF
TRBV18,CASSPTLTADTQYF
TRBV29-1,CSVELGTNTGELFF
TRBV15,CATSRDLPLASGANYGYTF
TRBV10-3,CAISENRIGQPQHF
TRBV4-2,CASSQEVAGGNTGELFF
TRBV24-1,CATSDSRPDTQYF
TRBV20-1,CSAGRTRGDEKLFF
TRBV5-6,CASSSGTGVPTNEKLFF
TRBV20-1,CSASRPGGQTYNEQFF
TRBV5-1,CASSSGQGVDEQFF
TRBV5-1,CASSPQGGLGTEAFF
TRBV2,CASRYDRGRNTGELFF
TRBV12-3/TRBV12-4,CASTLTGGGNYNEQFF
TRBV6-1,CASRPGREGFYGYTF
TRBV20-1,CSARETRRVATEAFF
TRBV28,CASKIGAFGGTDTQYF
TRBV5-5,CASSEGGGAIGELFF
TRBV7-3,CASSERPGLAGGGSTDTQYF
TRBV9,CASSVAGVQGETQYF
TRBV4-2,CASSQVEGANEKLFF
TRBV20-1,CSADPDRASTDTQYF
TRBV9,CASSVRGGNPGELFF
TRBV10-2,CASGQALGATAYGYTF
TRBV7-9,CASSNLRDSYNEQFF
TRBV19,CACRTGRGTEAFF
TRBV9,CASSPPNYGYTF
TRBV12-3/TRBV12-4,CASRTGTGEGEQFF
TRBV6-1,CASSDPATNYGYTF
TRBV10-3,CAIQGASTQYF
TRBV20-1,CSASSDGNQPQHF
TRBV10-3,CASSGPYNEQFF
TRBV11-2,CASSMDSYGYTF
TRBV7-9,CASSLTGPYNEQFF
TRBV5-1,CASSLAGTSWETQYF
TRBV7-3,CASSLGPSGGLSSYNEQFF
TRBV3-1,CASSRRTTTYNEQFF
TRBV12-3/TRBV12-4,CASTLADPHTDTQYF
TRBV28,CASTTPGGQPQHF
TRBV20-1,CSAIQAADGYTF
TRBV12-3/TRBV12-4,CASSSQRGLELFF
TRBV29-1,CSVVWGVSGTDTQYF
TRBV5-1,CASSPGLVGYNEQFF
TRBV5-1,CASSLATGEGQPQHF
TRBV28,CASSPTRTDQPQHF
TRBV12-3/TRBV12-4,CASSTLNYGYTF
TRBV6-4,CASSFGGGGGSTDTQYF
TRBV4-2,CASSPRTSGSYNEQFF
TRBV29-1,CSVERQGRSQETQYF